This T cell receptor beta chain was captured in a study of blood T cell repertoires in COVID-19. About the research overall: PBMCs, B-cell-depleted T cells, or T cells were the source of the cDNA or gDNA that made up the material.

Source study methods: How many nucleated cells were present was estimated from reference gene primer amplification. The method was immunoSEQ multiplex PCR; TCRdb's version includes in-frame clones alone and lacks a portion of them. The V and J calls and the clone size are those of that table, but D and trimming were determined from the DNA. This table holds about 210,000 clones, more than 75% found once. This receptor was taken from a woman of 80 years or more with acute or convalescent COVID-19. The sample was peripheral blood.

This CDR3 reads CATSRVWAFEKLFF. In DNA, the CDR3 is TGTGCCACCAGCAGAGTATGGGCGTTTGAAAAACTGTTTTTT. The rearrangement joins TRBV15 to TRBJ1-4; no clear D. Germline CDR1 and CDR2: LNHNV and YYDKDF (reference sequence). The V and J ends lost 1 base and 7 bases respectively, with 10 bases between them. This CDR3 has 14 amino acids.